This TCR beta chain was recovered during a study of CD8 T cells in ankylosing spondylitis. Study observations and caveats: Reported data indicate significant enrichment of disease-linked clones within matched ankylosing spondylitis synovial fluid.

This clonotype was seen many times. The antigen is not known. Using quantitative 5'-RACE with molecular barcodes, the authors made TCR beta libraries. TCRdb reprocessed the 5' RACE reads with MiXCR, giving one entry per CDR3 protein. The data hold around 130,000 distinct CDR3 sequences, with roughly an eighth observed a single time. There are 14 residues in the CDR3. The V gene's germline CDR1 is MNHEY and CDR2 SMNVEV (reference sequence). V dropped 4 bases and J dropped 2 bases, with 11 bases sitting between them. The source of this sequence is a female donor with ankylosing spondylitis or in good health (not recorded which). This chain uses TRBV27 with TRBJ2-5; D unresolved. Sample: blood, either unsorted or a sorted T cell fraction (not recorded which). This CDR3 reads CASSSPDRQETQYF. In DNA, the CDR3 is TGTGCCAGCAGTTCCCCCGACCGACAAGAGACCCAGTACTTC.